The rows below give T cell receptor beta chains drawn from one sample of a study of shared clonotypes between healthy human individuals. Sequenced by immunoSEQ multiplex PCR; TCRdb stores in-frame clones only, minus some. The sample contains 530,000 or so clones, nearly 80% of which appear only once. The sequencing input was PBMCs. The receptor source for this set is a woman aged 35 to 49 in good health. Some clones in this sample may be carry-over from other donors' samples. CDR3s include the opening cysteine and the closing phenylalanine or tryptophan. The D gene is left open where the match is weak. Clone size is given for some rows only: seen once, a few or many times, or a class if the clone is expanded.

>TRBD1|TRBV5-4|TRBJ1-1|NA
TGTGCCAGCAGCCAATTGGCAGGGGGCACCGGGTTGAACACTGAAGCTTTCTTT
CASSQLAGGTGLNTEAFF
>NA|TRBV15|TRBJ1-2|NA
TGTGCCACCAGGGCCGGGGAGAACTATTATGGCTACACCTTC
CATRAGENYYGYTF
>TRBD1|TRBV5-4|TRBJ2-3|NA
TGTGCCAGCAGGCAGGGAGACAGGGGTACAACTGGTACAGATACGCAGTATTTT
CASRQGDRGTTGTDTQYF
>TRBD1|TRBV27|TRBJ2-7|NA
TGTGCCAGCAGTACCGGGACAGGGTTATACGAGCAGTACTTC
CASSTGTGLYEQYF
>TRBD2|TRBV7-3|TRBJ2-2|NA
TGTGCCAGCAGCTCTAATAGCGGGATAGGGGGCACCGGGGAGCTGTTTTTT
CASSSNSGIGGTGELFF
>TRBD2|TRBV10-2|TRBJ2-7|NA
TGCGCCAGCAGTGACCAACTAGCGGGGGTGTCCTACGAGCAGTACTTC
CASSDQLAGVSYEQYF
>NA|TRBV28|TRBJ1-4|NA
TGTGCCAGCAGTTTGGTTGATGAAAAACTGTTTTTT
CASSLVDEKLFF
>TRBD2|TRBV5-1|TRBJ2-7|NA
TGCGCCAGCAGCCAAAGCGGGAGAGCCTACGAGCAGTACTTC
CASSQSGRAYEQYF
>TRBD2|TRBV15|TRBJ2-3|NA
TGTGCCACCAGCAGAGAACGGGCGGGAGAGGGCACAGATACGCAGTATTTT
CATSRERAGEGTDTQYF
>NA|TRBV2|TRBJ2-3|once
TGTGCCAGCATTTTACAGGGAACAGATACGCAGTATTTT
CASILQGTDTQYF
>TRBD2|TRBV6-4|TRBJ2-1|NA
TGTGCCAGCAGCTCGACTAGCGGCCCGTACAATGAGCAGTTCTTC
CASSSTSGPYNEQFF
>NA|TRBV7-2|TRBJ1-1|NA
TGTGCCAGCAGCTTAGGCCGGAGTGGGTTCATCACTGAAGCTTTCTTT
CASSLGRSGFITEAFF
>NA|TRBV10-3|TRBJ1-4|once
TGTGCCATCAGTGAAGAGGGGCGAGGGGAAAAACTGTTTTTT
CAISEEGRGEKLFF
>NA|TRBV7-8|TRBJ2-1|NA
TGTGCCAGCAGCTTATCAGGGGCGGAGTACAATGAGCAGTTCTTC
CASSLSGAEYNEQFF
>NA|TRBV28|TRBJ1-5|NA
TGTGCCAGCAGTTTTGGAAAGGGGTACAATCAGCCCCAGCATTTT
CASSFGKGYNQPQHF
>TRBD2|TRBV5-1|TRBJ2-2|once
TGCGCCAGCAGCTTGGGGCGACTAGCGGACACCCACACCGGGGAGCTGTTTTTT
CASSLGRLADTHTGELFF
>TRBD2|TRBV5-1|TRBJ2-2|NA
TGCGCCAGCAGCCCCGACCTTCTAGCGGGAACCGGGGAGCTGTTTTTT
CASSPDLLAGTGELFF
>NA|TRBV5-1|TRBJ1-4|NA
TGCGCCAGCAGCACGGGGACCTCCGGGGAAAAACTGTTTTTT
CASSTGTSGEKLFF
>NA|TRBV5-4|TRBJ2-7|NA
TGTGCCAGCAGCTTGGAGGGGGACGAGCAGTACTTC
CASSLEGDEQYF
>TRBD1|TRBV4-3|TRBJ2-7|few
TGCGCCAGCAGCCAGGTCCTACCCGGGACAGGGTCCTACGAGCAGTACTTC
CASSQVLPGTGSYEQYF
>NA|TRBV7-2|TRBJ2-7|few
TGTGCCAGCAGCTGGCAGGGACCCTACGAGCAGTACTTC
CASSWQGPYEQYF
>NA|TRBV7-9|TRBJ1-2|NA
TGTGCAATTGTTGCAGGAGCTGATGGCTACACCTTC
CAIVAGADGYTF
>TRBD1|TRBV7-3|TRBJ2-5|NA
TGTGCCAGCAGCTTATTAGGGGGCGCGGATGAGACCCAGTACTTC
CASSLLGGADETQYF
>TRBD2|TRBV5-6|TRBJ2-1|NA
TGTGCCAGCAGCTTGGGGGTAGCGGGAGGCCTCAATGAGCAGTTCTTC
CASSLGVAGGLNEQFF